Following are 7 T cell receptor beta chains from one sample sequenced in a study of T cell changes during pregnancy in multiple sclerosis. TCRdb's table, derived via immunoSEQ multiplex PCR, lists solely in-frame clones and lacks some. The table shows approximately 85,000 clones, with approximately 89% occurring only once. Material: peripheral blood, obtained in the first trimester of pregnancy. The receptors stem from a female donor with multiple sclerosis, enrolled in a pregnancy study.

This clone is a singleton in its sample. This rearrangement joins TRBV6-5 to TRBJ1-5; 7 bases fit TRBD1. Germline loops: CDR1 MNHEY, CDR2 SVGAGI. This CDR3 region has 13 residues. J gave up 4 bases and V 6 bases, and 3 bases lay outside the gene matches. The CDR3: CASRLQGNQPQHF. DNA of the CDR3: TGTGCCAGCAGACTACAGGGGAATCAGCCCCAGCATTTT.

This chain joins TRBV7-2 and TRBJ1-1, with 9 positions matching TRBD1. Germline V gene sequence: CDR1 SGHTA, CDR2 FQGNSA. The CDR3 is 16 amino acids. The J segment lost 3 bases and the V segment lost 5 bases, leaving 10 bases of the junction unmatched. The CDR3 nucleotides are TGTGCCAGCAGCCTCGGACAGGGGTGGTTTTACACTGAAGCTTTCTTT. The encoded protein is CASSLGQGWFYTEAFF.

The V call is TRBV10-2, the J call TRBJ1-4; 9 positions match TRBD1. The ends lost 6 bases at V and 7 bases at J; junction bases unmatched: 6. The CDR3 has 14 amino acids. Germline V gives CDR1 WSHSY, CDR2 SAAADI. CDR3 bases: TGCGCCAGCAGCCTAACAGGGGGCTTTGAAAAACTGTTTTTT. Translating gives CASSLTGGFEKLFF.

V and J are TRBV11-1 and TRBJ2-3, with 7 positions matching TRBD2. The CDR3 extends over 14 amino acids. The germline gives CDR1 SGHAT, CDR2 FQDESV (reference sequence). The junction had 6 bases not matched to a gene; V was cut back by 7 bases and J by 2 bases. The CDR3 here is CASMGGSYTDTQYF. The CDR3 DNA reads TGTGCCAGCATGGGGGGGAGCTACACAGATACGCAGTATTTT.

The rearrangement links TRBV7-9 to TRBJ1-2, with TRBD1 matching over 9 bases. The V and J ends lost 4 bases and 4 bases, in that order; junction bases with no gene match: 4. The CDR3 covers 14 residues. CDR1 and CDR2 (germline): SEHNR, FQNEAQ (reference sequence). Here the CDR3 DNA reads TGTGCCAGCAGCTCGGGACAGGGACTCTATGGCTACACCTTC. Translating gives CASSSGQGLYGYTF. Supplemented by reference TRBV7-9 and TRBJ1-2, the full variable domain reads DTGVSQNPRHKITKRGQNVTFRCDPISEHNRLYWYRQTLGQGPEFLTYFQNEAQLEKSRLLSDRFSAERPKGSFSTLEIQRTEQGDSAMYLCASSSGQGLYGYTFGSGTRLTVV.

This sequence joins TRBV30 and TRBJ1-6; 7 bases are a match to TRBD1. From germline, CDR1 is GTSNPN and CDR2 SVGIG (reference sequence). CDR3 length: 13 amino acids. Losses at the gene ends were 7 bases for V and 9 bases for J; bases not matched to a gene: 9. CDR3 DNA: TGTGCCTCGAAGAGACAGGGTGGTTCACCCCTCCACTTT. It yields the protein CASKRQGGSPLHF.

The chain carries TRBV5-1 and TRBJ1-2, with 9 bases fitting TRBD1. The CDR3 runs 16 residues. Germline V gene lookup returns CDR1 SGHRS and CDR2 YFSETQ. The V gene end was trimmed by 0 bases and the J gene end by 6 bases; junction bases not matched to a gene: 9. The CDR3 spells CASSLVRADRGDGYTF. CDR3 DNA: TGCGCCAGCAGCTTGGTCAGGGCTGACAGGGGGGATGGCTACACCTTC.